The T cell receptor (beta chain) described here comes from a study of high-grade serous ovarian cancer treatment subgroups. The wider study: Samples averaged approximately 15,000 reads and several thousand unique TCR beta rearrangements. General study findings and limits: Same-patient tumor repertoires overlapped at about 0.11 to 0.85; different patients barely overlapped. CDR1 and CDR2 were left unanalyzed; analyses focused on CDR3. TCR clonal relatedness correlated positively with neoantigen level.

Repertoires were generated with immunoSEQ multiplex PCR, while TCRdb's copy carries only in-frame clones and drops some. The sample has tens of thousands of clones, roughly four fifths seen once. A note on this clone: Its antigen is as yet unknown.

Tumor tissue was taken before any definitive surgery or chemotherapy was given. Germline-derived CDR1 and CDR2 are SGHDN and FVKESK. The CDR3 consists of 14 residues. The V end lost 0 bases, the J end lost 4 bases, and 8 bases lay between the germline ends. The sequencing sample was made of tumor tissue. This sequence joins TRBV14 and TRBJ2-3; D is undetermined. This TCR was sampled from a human donor with high-grade serous ovarian cancer. CDR3 loop: CASSQELPPDTQYF. As DNA, the CDR3 is TGTGCCAGCAGCCAAGAACTCCCCCCAGATACGCAGTATTTT.